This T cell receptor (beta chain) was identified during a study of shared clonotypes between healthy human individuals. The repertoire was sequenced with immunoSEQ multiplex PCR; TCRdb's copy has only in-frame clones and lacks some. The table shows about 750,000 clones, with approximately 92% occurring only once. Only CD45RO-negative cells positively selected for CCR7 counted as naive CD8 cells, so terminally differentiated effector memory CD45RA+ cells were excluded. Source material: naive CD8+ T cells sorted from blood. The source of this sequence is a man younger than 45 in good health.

In DNA, the CDR3 is TGTGCCAGCAGCAAAGACATCTTTAAGACTAGCGGATATTACAATGAGCAGTTCTTC. Encoded protein: CASSKDIFKTSGYYNEQFF. The V gene is TRBV21-1, the J gene TRBJ2-1; the table's D call TRBD2 went unverified against the DNA. TRBV21-1 is an annotated pseudogene. The CDR3 has 19 amino acids.